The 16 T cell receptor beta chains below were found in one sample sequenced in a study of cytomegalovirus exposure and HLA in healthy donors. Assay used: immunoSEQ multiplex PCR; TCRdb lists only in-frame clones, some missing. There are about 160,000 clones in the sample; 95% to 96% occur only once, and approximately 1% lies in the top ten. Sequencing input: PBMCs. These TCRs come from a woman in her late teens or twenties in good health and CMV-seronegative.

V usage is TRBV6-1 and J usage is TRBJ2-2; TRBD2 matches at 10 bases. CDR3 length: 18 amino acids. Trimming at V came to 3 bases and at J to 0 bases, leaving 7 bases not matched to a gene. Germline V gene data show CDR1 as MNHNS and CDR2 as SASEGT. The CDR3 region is CASSDLGLAETNTGELFF. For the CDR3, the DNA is TGTGCCAGCAGTGACCTCGGACTAGCGGAGACGAACACCGGGGAGCTGTTTTTT.

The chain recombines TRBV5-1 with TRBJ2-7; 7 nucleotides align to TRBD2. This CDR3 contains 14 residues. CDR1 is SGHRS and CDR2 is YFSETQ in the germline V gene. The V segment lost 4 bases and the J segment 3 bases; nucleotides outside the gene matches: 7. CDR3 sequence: CASSLTSASYEQYF. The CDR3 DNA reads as TGCGCCAGCAGCCTTACTAGCGCGAGCTACGAGCAGTACTTC. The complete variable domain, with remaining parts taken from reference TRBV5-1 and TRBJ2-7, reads KAGVTQTPRYLIKTRGQQVTLSCSPISGHRSVSWYQQTPGQGLQFLFEYFSETQRNKGNFPGRFSGRQFSNSRSEMNVSTLELGDSALYLCASSLTSASYEQYFGPGTRLTVT.

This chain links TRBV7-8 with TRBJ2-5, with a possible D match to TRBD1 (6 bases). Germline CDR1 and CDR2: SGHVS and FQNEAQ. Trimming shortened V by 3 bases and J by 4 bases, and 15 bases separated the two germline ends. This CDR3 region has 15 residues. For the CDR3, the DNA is TGTGCCAGCAGCTTGGTCCCACAGGGCGTAGAGACCCAGTACTTC. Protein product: CASSLVPQGVETQYF.

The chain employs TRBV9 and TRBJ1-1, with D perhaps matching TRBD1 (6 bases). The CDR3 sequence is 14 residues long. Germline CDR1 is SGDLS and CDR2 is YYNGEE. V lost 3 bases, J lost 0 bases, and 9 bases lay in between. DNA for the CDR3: TGTGCCAGCAGCGGAACAGGGATGAACACTGAAGCTTTCTTT. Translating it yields CASSGTGMNTEAFF. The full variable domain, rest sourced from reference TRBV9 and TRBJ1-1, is DSGVTQTPKHLITATGQRVTLRCSPRSGDLSVYWYQQSLDQGLQFLIQYYNGEERAKGNILERFSAQQFPDLHSELNLSSLELGDSALYFCASSGTGMNTEAFFGQGTRLTVV.

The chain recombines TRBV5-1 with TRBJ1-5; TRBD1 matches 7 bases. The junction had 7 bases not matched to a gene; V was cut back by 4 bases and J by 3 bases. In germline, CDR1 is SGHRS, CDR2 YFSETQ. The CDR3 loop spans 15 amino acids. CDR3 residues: CASSLTGDSNQPQHF. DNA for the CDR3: TGCGCCAGCAGCCTCACAGGGGACTCCAATCAGCCCCAGCATTTT.

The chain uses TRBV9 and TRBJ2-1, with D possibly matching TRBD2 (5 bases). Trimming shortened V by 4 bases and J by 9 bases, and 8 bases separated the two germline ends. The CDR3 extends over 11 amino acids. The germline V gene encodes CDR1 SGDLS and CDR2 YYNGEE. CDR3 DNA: TGTGCCAGCAGCCTTCGGGGTGAGCAGTTCTTC. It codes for CASSLRGEQFF.

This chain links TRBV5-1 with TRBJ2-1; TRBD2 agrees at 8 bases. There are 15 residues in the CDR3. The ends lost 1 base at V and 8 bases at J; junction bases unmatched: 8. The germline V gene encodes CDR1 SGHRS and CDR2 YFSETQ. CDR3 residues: CASSLISTGGDEQFF. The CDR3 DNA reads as TGCGCCAGCAGCTTGATCAGCACGGGGGGGGATGAGCAGTTCTTC.

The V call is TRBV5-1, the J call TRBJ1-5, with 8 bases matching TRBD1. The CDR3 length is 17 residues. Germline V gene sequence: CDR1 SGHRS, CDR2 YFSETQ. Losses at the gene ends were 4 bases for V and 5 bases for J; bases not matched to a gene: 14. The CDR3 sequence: CASSRPLGQGWDQPQHF. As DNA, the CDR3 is TGCGCCAGCAGCCGTCCCCTCGGACAGGGCTGGGATCAGCCCCAGCATTTT.

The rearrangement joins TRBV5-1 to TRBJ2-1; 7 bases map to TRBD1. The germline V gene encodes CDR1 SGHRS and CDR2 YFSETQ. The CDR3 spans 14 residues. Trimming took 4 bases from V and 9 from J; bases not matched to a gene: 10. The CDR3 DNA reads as TGCGCCAGCAGCCCAACCACAGGGGCTTCTGAGCAGTTCTTC. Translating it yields CASSPTTGASEQFF.

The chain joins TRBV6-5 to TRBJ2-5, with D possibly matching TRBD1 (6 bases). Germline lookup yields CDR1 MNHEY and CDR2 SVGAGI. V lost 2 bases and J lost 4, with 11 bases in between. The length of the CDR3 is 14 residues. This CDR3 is CASSYQWGRETQYF. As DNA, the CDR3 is TGTGCCAGCAGTTACCAATGGGGGCGAGAGACCCAGTACTTC.

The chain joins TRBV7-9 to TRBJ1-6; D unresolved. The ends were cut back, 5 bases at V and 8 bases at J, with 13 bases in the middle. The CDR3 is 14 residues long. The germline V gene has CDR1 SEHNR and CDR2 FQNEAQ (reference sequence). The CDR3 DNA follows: TGTGCCAGCAGCGTCGAGGTTAAGGATTCACCCCTCCACTTT. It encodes CASSVEVKDSPLHF.

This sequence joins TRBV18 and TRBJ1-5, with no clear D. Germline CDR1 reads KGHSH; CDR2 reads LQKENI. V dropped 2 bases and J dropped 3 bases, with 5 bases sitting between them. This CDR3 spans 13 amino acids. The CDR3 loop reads CASSPWPNQPQHF. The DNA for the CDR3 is TGTGCCAGCTCACCATGGCCCAATCAGCCCCAGCATTTT.

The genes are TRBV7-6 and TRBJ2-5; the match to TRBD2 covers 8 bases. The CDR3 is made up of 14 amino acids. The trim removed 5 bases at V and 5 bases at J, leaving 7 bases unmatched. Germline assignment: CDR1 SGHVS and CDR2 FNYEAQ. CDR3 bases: TGTGCCAGCAGCCCGGGACTAGAACGTGAGACCCAGTACTTC. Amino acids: CASSPGLERETQYF. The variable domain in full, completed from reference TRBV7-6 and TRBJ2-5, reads GAGVSQSPRYKVTKRGQDVALRCDPISGHVSLYWYRQALGQGPEFLTYFNYEAQQDKSGLPNDRFSAERPEGSISTLTIQRTEQRDSAMYRCASSPGLERETQYFGPGTRLLVL.

The CDR3 DNA sequence: TGCAGCGTTGGTCAGTGGGACACCTACTACGAGCAGTACTTC. Amino acids: CSVGQWDTYYEQYF. The V call is TRBV29-1, the J call TRBJ2-7; a weak D match, TRBD1 (6 bases). Trimming took 4 bases from V and 3 from J, leaving 16 bases between them. CDR1 SQVTM and CDR2 ANQGSEA come from the germline V gene. The CDR3 is 14 residues long.

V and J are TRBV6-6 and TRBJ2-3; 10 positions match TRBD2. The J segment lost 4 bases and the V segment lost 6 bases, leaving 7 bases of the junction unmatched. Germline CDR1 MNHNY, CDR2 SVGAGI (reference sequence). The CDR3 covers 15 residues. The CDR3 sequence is CASRSSGGSSDTQYF. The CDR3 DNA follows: TGTGCCAGCAGGTCTAGCGGGGGATCCTCAGATACGCAGTATTTT.

The CDR3 spells CASESGGGYSYEQYF. The CDR3 nucleotides are TGTGCCAGCGAGAGTGGTGGGGGCTACTCCTACGAGCAGTACTTC. This sequence joins TRBV6-1 and TRBJ2-7; D may be TRBD1 (6 bases). CDR1 is MNHNS and CDR2 is SASEGT in the germline V gene. The germline V and J ends were trimmed by 8 bases and 0 bases, with 17 bases remaining between them. The CDR3 contains 15 residues.